This passage covers 13 T cell receptor beta chains from one sample sequenced in a study of cytomegalovirus exposure and HLA in healthy donors. PCR primers comprised 60 Vbeta and 13 Jbeta primers. Profiled with immunoSEQ multiplex PCR; TCRdb holds only in-frame clones, not every one. The sample holds 65,000 or so clones, approximately 60% seen once. The specimen was PBMCs. The receptors originated from a man in his thirties or forties in good health and CMV-seronegative.

The DNA for the CDR3 is TGTGCCAGCAGCCAGTGGAGGGTAGGGGTTGGCGAGCAGTACTTC. Amino acids: CASSQWRVGVGEQYF. The chain recombines TRBV11-1 with TRBJ2-7; D possibly corresponds to TRBD2 (6 bases). Germline V gene lookup returns CDR1 SGHAT and CDR2 FQDESV (reference sequence). The CDR3 contains 15 residues. Trimming stripped 5 bases from V and 6 bases from J, with 20 bases between.

The chain has TRBV6-5 and TRBJ2-6, with TRBD2 matching 7 bases. This CDR3 has 15 residues. The V and J ends lost 2 bases and 2 bases, in that order; junction bases with no gene match: 0. Germline CDR1 is MNHEY and CDR2 is SVGAGI. Here the CDR3 reads CASSYAGAGANVLTF. CDR3 nucleotide sequence: TGTGCCAGCAGTTACGCGGGGGCTGGGGCCAACGTCCTGACTTTC.

V and J are TRBV28 and TRBJ1-1, with 8 positions matching TRBD1. J gave up 1 base and V 5 bases, and 6 bases lay outside the gene matches. The CDR3 length is 15 residues. The germline CDR1 and CDR2 sequences are MDHEN and SYDVKM. DNA of the CDR3: TGTGCCAGCAGTGTTACAGGGGGAGGGAACACTGAAGCTTTCTTT. Its translation is CASSVTGGGNTEAFF.

The rearrangement uses TRBV18 and TRBJ2-7, with D possibly TRBD2 on 7 matching bases. Looked up from germline, CDR1 is KGHSH and CDR2 is LQKENI. This CDR3 has 16 amino acids. Trimming stripped 2 bases from V and 4 bases from J, with 18 bases between. The CDR3 sequence is CASSPEGGARGYEQYF. The CDR3 nucleotides read TGTGCCAGCTCACCAGAGGGGGGGGCCCGTGGATACGAGCAGTACTTC.

The chain carries TRBV30 and TRBJ2-3; 11 nucleotides align to TRBD1. The trim removed 2 bases at V and 8 bases at J, leaving 18 bases unmatched. The CDR3 runs 18 residues. Germline CDR1 reads GTSNPN; CDR2 reads SVGIG (reference sequence). CDR3 nucleotides: TGTGCCTGGAGTCCACTCCACGGACAGGGGGCGTTTGGTCCTACGCAGTATTTT. Translation gives CAWSPLHGQGAFGPTQYF.

A note on this clone: This sample includes further DNA sequences coding for the same CDR3. The chain uses TRBV13 and TRBJ2-7; TRBD1 matches 8 bases. The germline V gene has CDR1 PRHDT and CDR2 FYEKMQ (reference sequence). The V segment lost 5 bases and the J segment 3 bases; nucleotides outside the gene matches: 6. The CDR3 contains 14 residues. The CDR3 DNA follows: TGTGCCAGCAGCACCCGACAGGGGTACTACGAGCAGTACTTC. It yields the protein CASSTRQGYYEQYF.

V gene TRBV30 combines with J gene TRBJ1-3; no reliable D call. V was clipped by 4 bases and J by 0 bases, with 7 bases between them. Germline CDR1 GTSNPN, CDR2 SVGIG (reference sequence). The CDR3 loop spans 13 amino acids. The DNA of the CDR3 is TGTGCCTGGAATGGCAACTCTGGAAACACCATATATTTT. Encoded protein: CAWNGNSGNTIYF. Based on the CDR3 plus reference TRBV30 and TRBJ1-3, the full variable domain is SQTIHQWPATLVQPVGSPLSLECTVEGTSNPNLYWYRQAAGRGLQLLFYSVGIGQISSEVPQNLSASRPQDRQFILSSKKLLLSDSGFYLCAWNGNSGNTIYFGEGSWLTVV.

The chain uses TRBV5-4 and TRBJ2-7, with 14 nucleotides matching TRBD2. Germline values: CDR1 SGHNT, CDR2 YYREEE (reference sequence). The CDR3 spans 15 residues. V gave up 3 bases and J gave up 7 bases; unmatched junction bases: 6. The CDR3 DNA is TGTGCCAGCAGCTCAGGACTAGCGGGGGGCTTTGAGCAGTACTTC. Translating gives CASSSGLAGGFEQYF.

The chain employs TRBV4-1 and TRBJ1-2; 12 bases are a match to TRBD1. The V and J ends lost 1 base and 6 bases, in that order; junction bases with no gene match: 3. The CDR3 loop spans 15 amino acids. Germline CDR1 and CDR2: MGHRA and YSYEKL. The CDR3 DNA sequence: TGCGCCAGCAGCCAAGGGGACAGGGGGCGGGATGGCTACACCTTC. Translating gives CASSQGDRGRDGYTF.

The sample holds one count of this clone. V is TRBV4-1 and J is TRBJ2-7; 8 bases agree with TRBD2. This CDR3 has 16 residues. V shed 4 bases and J 8 bases; nucleotides not matched to a gene: 16. Germline loops: CDR1 MGHRA, CDR2 YSYEKL. The CDR3 DNA sequence: TGCGCCAGCAGCCGACAGTTGGGGACTAGTCGCTTCCAGCAGTACTTC. This translates into CASSRQLGTSRFQQYF.

This sequence joins TRBV6-5 and TRBJ2-3, with 9 bases aligning to TRBD2. J gave up 2 bases and V 2 bases, and 5 bases lay outside the gene matches. The length of the CDR3 is 16 residues. From germline, CDR1 is MNHEY and CDR2 SVGAGI. CDR3 nucleotides: TGTGCCAGCAGTTACACGAGACTAGCGGTCACAGATACGCAGTATTTT. Its protein is CASSYTRLAVTDTQYF.

The CDR3 DNA is TGCAGCGTACCCGCACAGGGGACCCGAGAAGGGACCCAGTACTTC. Residues: CSVPAQGTREGTQYF. The V and J genes are TRBV29-1 and TRBJ2-5; 7 nucleotides line up with TRBD1. Trimming at V came to 6 bases and at J to 7 bases, leaving 17 bases not matched to a gene. The germline gives CDR1 SQVTM, CDR2 ANQGSEA. The CDR3 totals 15 residues. The variable domain in full, with the rest retrieved from reference TRBV29-1 and TRBJ2-5, is SAVISQKPSRDICQRGTSLTIQCQVDSQVTMMFWYRQQPGQSLTLIATANQGSEATYESGFVIDKFPISRPNLTFSTLTVSNMSPEDSSIYLCSVPAQGTREGTQYFGPGTRLLVL.

The chain employs TRBV7-9 and TRBJ2-7; TRBD2 matches at 7 bases. Germline loops: CDR1 SEHNR, CDR2 FQNEAQ (reference sequence). J lost 7 bases, V lost 1 base, and 4 bases had no gene match. The CDR3 has 13 residues. The DNA of the CDR3 is TGTGCCAGCAGCTTAGAGCGGGGCGGTGAGCAGTACTTC. Protein: CASSLERGGEQYF.